A selection of T cell receptor beta chains follows, all from one sample in a study of T cell responses to AZD1222 COVID-19 vaccine. Profiling relied on immunoSEQ multiplex PCR, and the TCRdb table lists in-frame clones only, not all of them. The table records 120,000 or so clones, 92% of them present only once. Sample: peripheral blood, taken 28 days after the second AZD1222 dose. The receptors here all came from an adult who received the AZD1222 COVID-19 vaccine. CDR3s include the opening cysteine and the closing phenylalanine or tryptophan. The D gene is left open where the match is weak. Expanded clones are given a class, and other clones once, few, many or no size at all.

14	-	TRBV29-1	-	TRBJ2-7	TGCAGCGAGAAGGGCCCACCCCCTTCCTACGAGCAGTACTTC	CSEKGPPPSYEQYF
15	-	TRBV6-5	-	TRBJ2-5	TGTGCCAGCAGTTACGAGGGGGGGCCTGGAGAGACCCAGTACTTC	CASSYEGGPGETQYF
13	-	TRBV18	-	TRBJ1-2	TGTGCCAGCTCACCACTGGAGGGCTATGGCTACACCTTC	CASSPLEGYGYTF
14	-	TRBV18	once	TRBJ2-1	TGTGCCAGCTCACCGGGAGAGGGCCGGGATGAGCAGTTCTTC	CASSPGEGRDEQFF
14	-	TRBV18	once	TRBJ1-1	TGTGCCAGCTCACCAGGGGGTAAGAACACTGAAGCTTTCTTT	CASSPGGKNTEAFF
14	TRBD1	TRBV19	-	TRBJ2-2	TGTGCCAGTAGTATGATACAGGGGGCCGGGGAGCTGTTTTTT	CASSMIQGAGELFF
13	-	TRBV5-1	-	TRBJ2-5	TGCGCCAGCAGCTTGGCAGTGGGGGAGACCCAGTACTTC	CASSLAVGETQYF
15	-	TRBV10-2	-	TRBJ1-1	TGCGCCAGCAGTGTTGGGGCCGGGTCCAACACTGAAGCTTTCTTT	CASSVGAGSNTEAFF
20	-	TRBV6-1	-	TRBJ1-2	TGTGCCAGCAGTGAAAACAACCCGTGGAAGGGAAAGGCGGCTATCTATGGCTACACCTTC	CASSENNPWKGKAAIYGYTF
15	-	TRBV7-8	-	TRBJ2-3	TGTGCCAGCAGCCCCCTGGATAGCGGTAGAGATACGCAGTATTTT	CASSPLDSGRDTQYF
17	TRBD1	TRBV4-1	-	TRBJ1-2	TGCGCCAGCAGCCAAGATTACGGGGGACAGGGGCCCTGGGGCTACACCTTC	CASSQDYGGQGPWGYTF
18	-	TRBV5-1	-	TRBJ2-3	TGCGCCAGCAGTTTGAGAGGTTATGGGAGCGGCCCCACAGATACGCAGTATTTT	CASSLRGYGSGPTDTQYF
16	-	TRBV19	-	TRBJ1-5	TGTGCCAGTAGTACCCCGGTCAGCCTACTACATCAGCCCCAGCATTTT	CASSTPVSLLHQPQHF
15	-	TRBV13	-	TRBJ1-1	TGTGCCAGCAGCTTAGGCCCCCTAGGGAACACTGAAGCTTTCTTT	CASSLGPLGNTEAFF
17	-	TRBV2	once	TRBJ2-7	TGTGCCAGCAGTCCTGGGGGCAGGACAGAGAGCTCCTACGAGCAGTACTTC	CASSPGGRTESSYEQYF
16	TRBD1	TRBV5-1	-	TRBJ2-7	TGCGCCAGCAGCTTGGAGATCCAGACAGGGGGCCTTGAGCAGTACTTC	CASSLEIQTGGLEQYF
15	TRBD1	TRBV18	-	TRBJ1-1	TGTGCCAGCTCATCGCAGGGGGAGATGAACACTGAAGCTTTCTTT	CASSSQGEMNTEAFF
14	-	TRBV12-2	-	TRBJ1-1	TGTGCAAGTCGCTTAGATCAGCTGAACACTGAAGCTTTCTTT	CASRLDQLNTEAFF
15	TRBD1	TRBV28	-	TRBJ2-4	TGTGCCAGCAGTTTTCGACAGGGCGTCAAAAACATTCAGTACTTC	CASSFRQGVKNIQYF
16	TRBD1	TRBV7-2	-	TRBJ1-2	TGTGCCAGCAGACCCGGGACAGGAGACATGAACTATGGCTACACCTTC	CASRPGTGDMNYGYTF
13	-	TRBV7-2	-	TRBJ2-1	TGTGCCAGCAGCTTAGGTCGTCCGAATGAGCAGTTCTTC	CASSLGRPNEQFF
15	TRBD2	TRBV7-9	-	TRBJ2-3	TGTGCCAGCAGCTTTGCGGGGGGGGCAGGGGATACGCAGTATTTT	CASSFAGGAGDTQYF
13	-	TRBV10-3	-	TRBJ1-1	TGTGCCATCGGGGGGGATTTGAACACTGAAGCTTTCTTT	CAIGGDLNTEAFF
16	TRBD1	TRBV27	-	TRBJ2-7	TGTGCCAGCACCCCAGGGGACAACAGGGGGCTGGGAGAGCAGTACTTC	CASTPGDNRGLGEQYF
13	-	TRBV18	-	TRBJ2-5	TGTGCCAGCTCACCAGGGGTCCAAGAGACCCAGTACTTC	CASSPGVQETQYF
15	-	TRBV6-6	-	TRBJ2-5	TGTGCCAGCAGTTACGTTGCGGGGTCCCAAGAGACCCAGTACTTC	CASSYVAGSQETQYF
18	TRBD1	TRBV4-1	-	TRBJ1-6	TGCGCCAGCAGCCAAGAGGGACAGGGGGGGTCCTATAATTCACCCCTCCACTTT	CASSQEGQGGSYNSPLHF
14	-	TRBV28	-	TRBJ2-1	TGTGCCAGCAGTTTAGCCCGGGGGGCGTATGAGCAGTTCTTC	CASSLARGAYEQFF
16	-	TRBV15	-	TRBJ1-2	TGTGCCACCAGCAGCCGACTAACTCAGGCTAACTATGGCTACACCTTC	CATSSRLTQANYGYTF
15	TRBD2	TRBV5-1	-	TRBJ2-4	TGCGCCAGCAGCTTGACGCTTGGCGGGAGTTACATTCAGTACTTC	CASSLTLGGSYIQYF
15	-	TRBV6-6	-	TRBJ1-4	TGTGCCAGCAGTTTCCAGGAGGTTAGGGGTGAAAAACTGTTTTTT	CASSFQEVRGEKLFF
14	-	TRBV3-1/TRBV3-2	-	TRBJ1-2	TGTGCCAGCAGCCAAGGAACGACTGGATATGGCTACACCTTC	CASSQGTTGYGYTF
12	-	TRBV3-1/TRBV3-2	once	TRBJ2-7	TGTGCCAGCAGCCAAGCCCAGTGGGAGCAGTACTTC	CASSQAQWEQYF
13	-	TRBV4-1	-	TRBJ2-3	TGCGCCAGCAGCCTTTCCTCTACAGATACGCAGTATTTT	CASSLSSTDTQYF
19	TRBD1	TRBV7-9	-	TRBJ1-5	TGTGCCAGCAGCTTAGTAGGGACAGGGAACAAAGGGCCCAGTCAGCCCCAGCATTTT	CASSLVGTGNKGPSQPQHF
14	-	TRBV7-2	once	TRBJ2-7	TGTGCCAGCAGCCGCCCTGGGGTTGAGGGCGAGCAGTACTTC	CASSRPGVEGEQYF
12	-	TRBV10-3	-	TRBJ1-1	TGTGCCATCAGTGAGATACAGGAGGAAGCTTTCTTT	CAISEIQEEAFF
12	-	TRBV18	-	TRBJ1-1	TGTGCCAGCTCAGAGGGTGGGACTGAAGCTTTCTTT	CASSEGGTEAFF
14	TRBD1	TRBV3-1/TRBV3-2	-	TRBJ2-7	TGTGCCAGCAGCCAGGGGGACAGGTCGGGCGAGCAGTACTTC	CASSQGDRSGEQYF
13	-	TRBV5-1	-	TRBJ1-2	TGCGCCAGCAGCTTGCGAGGGGGTATTGGCTACACCTTC	CASSLRGGIGYTF
14	-	TRBV6-5	-	TRBJ2-5	TGTGCCAGCAGTTACAGAAGTAACGGGGAGACCCAGTACTTC	CASSYRSNGETQYF
13	-	TRBV5-1	-	TRBJ1-1	TGCGCCAGCTCTCAAGTCAGGAACACTGAAGCTTTCTTT	CASSQVRNTEAFF
16	-	TRBV25-1	-	TRBJ1-3	TGTGCCAGCAGCCCCCGGGGGGGAATTGGTGGAAACACCATATATTTT	CASSPRGGIGGNTIYF
13	-	TRBV7-9	-	TRBJ1-6	TGTGCCAGCAGCTTAGGGTTATCTTCACCCCTCCACTTT	CASSLGLSSPLHF